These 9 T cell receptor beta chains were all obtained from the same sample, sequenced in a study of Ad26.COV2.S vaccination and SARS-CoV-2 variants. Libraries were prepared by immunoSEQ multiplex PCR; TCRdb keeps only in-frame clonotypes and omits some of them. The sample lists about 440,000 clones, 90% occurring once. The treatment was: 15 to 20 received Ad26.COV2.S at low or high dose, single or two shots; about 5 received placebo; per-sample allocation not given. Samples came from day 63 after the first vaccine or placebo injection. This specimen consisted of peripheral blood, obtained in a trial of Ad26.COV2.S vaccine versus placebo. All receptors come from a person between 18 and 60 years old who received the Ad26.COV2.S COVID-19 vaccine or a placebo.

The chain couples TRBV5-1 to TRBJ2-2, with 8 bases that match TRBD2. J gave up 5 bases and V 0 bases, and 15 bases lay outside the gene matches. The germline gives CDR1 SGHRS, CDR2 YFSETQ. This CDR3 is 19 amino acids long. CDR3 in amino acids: CASSLANLAGTLRTGELFF. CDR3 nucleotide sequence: TGCGCCAGCAGCTTGGCCAACCTAGCGGGTACCCTTAGGACCGGGGAGCTGTTTTTT.

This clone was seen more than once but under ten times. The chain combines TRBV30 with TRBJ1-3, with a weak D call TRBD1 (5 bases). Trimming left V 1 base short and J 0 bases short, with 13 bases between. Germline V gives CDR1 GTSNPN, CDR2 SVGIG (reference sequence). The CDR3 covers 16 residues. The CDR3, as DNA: TGTGCCTGGAGTGATTGGGGCAGATCCTCTGGAAACACCATATATTTT. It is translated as CAWSDWGRSSGNTIYF.

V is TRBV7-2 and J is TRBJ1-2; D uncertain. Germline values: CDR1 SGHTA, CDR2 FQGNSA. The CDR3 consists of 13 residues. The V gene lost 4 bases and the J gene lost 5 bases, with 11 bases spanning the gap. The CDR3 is CASSSRRKYGYTF. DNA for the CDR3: TGTGCCAGCAGCTCTCGACGGAAATATGGCTACACCTTC.

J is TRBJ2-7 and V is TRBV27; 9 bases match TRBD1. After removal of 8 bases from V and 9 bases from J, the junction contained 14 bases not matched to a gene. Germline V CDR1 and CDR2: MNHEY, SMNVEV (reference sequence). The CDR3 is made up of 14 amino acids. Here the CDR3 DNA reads TGTGCCAGCCAAAGCCCCGGGACAGGGCCCGGGCAGTACTTC. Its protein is CASQSPGTGPGQYF.

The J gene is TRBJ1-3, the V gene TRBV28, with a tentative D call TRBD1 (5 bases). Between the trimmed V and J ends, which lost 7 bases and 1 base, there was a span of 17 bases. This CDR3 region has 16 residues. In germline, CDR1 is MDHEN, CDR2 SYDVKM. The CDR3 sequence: CASTDRRGKSGNTIYF. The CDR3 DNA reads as TGTGCCAGCACTGATAGGAGGGGAAAGTCTGGAAACACCATATATTTT. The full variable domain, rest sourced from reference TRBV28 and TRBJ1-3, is DVKVTQSSRYLVKRTGEKVFLECVQDMDHENMFWYRQDPGLGLRLIYFSYDVKMKEKGDIPEGYSVSREKKERFSLILESASTNQTSMYLCASTDRRGKSGNTIYFGEGSWLTVV.

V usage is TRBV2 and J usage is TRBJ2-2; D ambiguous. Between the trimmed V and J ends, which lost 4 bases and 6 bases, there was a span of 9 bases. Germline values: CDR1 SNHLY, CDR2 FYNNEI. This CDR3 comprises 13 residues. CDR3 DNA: TGTGCCAGCAGTGTTCGGCGGTCCGGGGAGCTGTTTTTT. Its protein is CASSVRRSGELFF.

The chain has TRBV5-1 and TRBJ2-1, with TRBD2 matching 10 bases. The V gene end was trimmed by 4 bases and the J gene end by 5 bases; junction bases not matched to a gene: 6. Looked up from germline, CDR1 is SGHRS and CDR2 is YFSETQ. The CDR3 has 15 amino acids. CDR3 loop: CASSLEGLANNEQFF. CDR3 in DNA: TGCGCCAGCAGCCTAGAGGGACTAGCGAACAATGAGCAGTTCTTC. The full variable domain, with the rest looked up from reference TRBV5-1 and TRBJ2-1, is KAGVTQTPRYLIKTRGQQVTLSCSPISGHRSVSWYQQTPGQGLQFLFEYFSETQRNKGNFPGRFSGRQFSNSRSEMNVSTLELGDSALYLCASSLEGLANNEQFFGPGTRLTVL.

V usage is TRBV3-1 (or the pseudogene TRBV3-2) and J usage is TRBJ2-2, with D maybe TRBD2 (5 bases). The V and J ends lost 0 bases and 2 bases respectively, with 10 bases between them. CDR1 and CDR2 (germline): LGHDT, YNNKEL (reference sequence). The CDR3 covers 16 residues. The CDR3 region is CASSQDEGTNTGELFF. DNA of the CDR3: TGTGCCAGCAGCCAAGATGAGGGCACCAACACCGGGGAGCTGTTTTTT.

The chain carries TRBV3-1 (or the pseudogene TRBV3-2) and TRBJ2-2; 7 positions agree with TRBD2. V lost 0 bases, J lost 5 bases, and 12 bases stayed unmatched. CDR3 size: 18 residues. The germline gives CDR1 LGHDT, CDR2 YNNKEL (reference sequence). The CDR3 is CASSQERFWSGDTGELFF. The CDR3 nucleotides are TGTGCCAGCAGCCAAGAACGGTTCTGGAGCGGGGATACCGGGGAGCTGTTTTTT.